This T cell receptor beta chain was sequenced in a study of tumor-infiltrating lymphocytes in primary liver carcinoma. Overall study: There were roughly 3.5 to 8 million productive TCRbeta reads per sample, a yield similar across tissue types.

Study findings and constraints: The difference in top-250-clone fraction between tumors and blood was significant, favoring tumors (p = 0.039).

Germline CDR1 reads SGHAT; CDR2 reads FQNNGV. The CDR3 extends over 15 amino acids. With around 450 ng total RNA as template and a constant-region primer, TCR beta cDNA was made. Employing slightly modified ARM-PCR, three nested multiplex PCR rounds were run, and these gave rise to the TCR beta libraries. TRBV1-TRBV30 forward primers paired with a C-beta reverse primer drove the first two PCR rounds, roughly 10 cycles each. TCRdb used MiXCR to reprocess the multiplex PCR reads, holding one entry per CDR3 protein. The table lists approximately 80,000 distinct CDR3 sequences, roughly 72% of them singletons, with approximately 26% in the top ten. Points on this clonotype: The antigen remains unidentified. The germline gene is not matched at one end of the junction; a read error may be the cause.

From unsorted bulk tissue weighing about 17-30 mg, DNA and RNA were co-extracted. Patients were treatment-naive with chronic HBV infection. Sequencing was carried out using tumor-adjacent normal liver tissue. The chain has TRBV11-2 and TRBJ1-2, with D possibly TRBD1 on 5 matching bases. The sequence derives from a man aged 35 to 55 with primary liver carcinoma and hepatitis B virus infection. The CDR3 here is CANSLDGARVGGYTF. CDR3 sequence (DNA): TGTGCCAACAGCTTAGATGGAGCCAGGGTGGGTGGCTACACCTTC.